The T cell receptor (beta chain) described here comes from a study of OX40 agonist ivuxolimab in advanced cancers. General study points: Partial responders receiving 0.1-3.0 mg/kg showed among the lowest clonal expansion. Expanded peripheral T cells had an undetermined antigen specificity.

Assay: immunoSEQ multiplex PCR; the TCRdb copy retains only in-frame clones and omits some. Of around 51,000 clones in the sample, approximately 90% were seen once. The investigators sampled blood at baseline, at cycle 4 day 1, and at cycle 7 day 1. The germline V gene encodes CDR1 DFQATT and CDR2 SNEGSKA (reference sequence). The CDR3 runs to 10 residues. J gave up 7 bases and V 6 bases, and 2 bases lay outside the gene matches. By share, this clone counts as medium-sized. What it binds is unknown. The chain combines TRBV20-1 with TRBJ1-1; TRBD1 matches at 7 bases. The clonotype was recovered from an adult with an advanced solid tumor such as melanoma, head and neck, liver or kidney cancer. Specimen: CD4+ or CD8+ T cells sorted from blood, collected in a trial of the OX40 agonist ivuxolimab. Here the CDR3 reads CSARDSEAFF. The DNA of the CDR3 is TGCAGTGCCAGGGACAGTGAAGCTTTCTTT.